These T cell receptor beta chains were read from a single sample in a study of T-cell reconstitution after alpha-beta-depleted transplantation in children. TCRdb ran MiXCR on the PCR reads and lists one entry per CDR3 protein. The sample lists 90,000 to 130,000 distinct CDR3 sequences; 5% to 8% were seen once. This sample comprised PBMCs, mostly from graft donor cells, obtained 360 days after TCRalphabeta/CD19-depleted stem cell transplant. The receptors were gathered from a male patient aged 2 to 9 who had a stem cell transplant for acute lymphoblastic leukemia, so the T cells may come from the graft donor. The CDR3 runs from the conserved cysteine through the conserved F or W. The D gene is left open where the match is weak. Only part of the rows carry a size: once, few, many, or a class if the clone is expanded.

j_call v_call clone_size d_call cdr3_nt cdr3_aa
TRBJ2-7 TRBV9 few TRBD2 TGTGCCAGCAGCGTAGATGGGACTAGCGGGGGTCCCTCCTACGAGCAGTACTTC CASSVDGTSGGPSYEQYF
TRBJ2-3 TRBV7-3 many - TGTGCCAGCAGCCTCGGGGGAACTAGCACAGATACGCAGTATTTT CASSLGGTSTDTQYF
TRBJ1-3 TRBV4-2 many - TGTGCCAGCAGCCAAGATCTAGGGTTTGGAAACACCATATATTTT CASSQDLGFGNTIYF
TRBJ1-5 TRBV6-5 many - TGTGCCAGCAGTTACTCAGGGGGTCCCAATCAGCCCCAGCATTTT CASSYSGGPNQPQHF
TRBJ1-2 TRBV14 few - TGTGCCAGCAGCCCTCAGCGGTCCGGCTATGGCTACACCTTC CASSPQRSGYGYTF
TRBJ2-7 TRBV5-1 few - TGCGCCAGCAGCTTGAGCGGCCCCGACTTTTCTGAGCAGTACTTC CASSLSGPDFSEQYF
TRBJ2-5 TRBV28 many TRBD1 TGTGCCAGCAGTTTTCTCGGGACAGGGTGGAAAGAGACCCAGTACTTC CASSFLGTGWKETQYF
TRBJ2-3 TRBV9 - - TGTGCCAGCAGCGAGGGTGGGAGCATGACAGACACGCAGTATTTT CASSEGGSMTDTQYF
TRBJ1-6 TRBV9 - - TGTGCCAGCAGCGAACAGGGTACAATTTCACCCCTCCACTTT CASSEQGTISPLHF
TRBJ2-1 TRBV27 many - TGTGCCAGCAGTTTCTACAATGAGCAGTTCTTC CASSFYNEQFF
TRBJ2-5 TRBV7-9 many TRBD2 TGTGCCAGCAGCTCCAGGACTAGCGGGAGTCGTGAGACCCAGTACTTC CASSSRTSGSRETQYF
TRBJ2-7 TRBV7-6 many - TGTGCCAGCACCTCAAGCTCCTACGAGCAGTACTTC CASTSSSYEQYF
TRBJ2-1 TRBV9 many - TGTGCCAGCGCTGGGGTTGAGCAGTTCTTC CASAGVEQFF
TRBJ1-2 TRBV7-9 - - TGTGCCAGCAGCTTAGAACCAGGGAACTATGGCTACACCTTC CASSLEPGNYGYTF
TRBJ2-5 TRBV4-3 many - TGCGCCAGCAGCCAAGAGGTCCCAGGGGCCCAAGAGACCCAGTACTTC CASSQEVPGAQETQYF
TRBJ2-2 TRBV28 many - TGTGCCAGCACTGCGGCCGCGAACACCGGGGAGCTGTTTTTT CASTAAANTGELFF
TRBJ2-4 TRBV20-1 - TRBD2 TGCAGTGCTAGAGCTAGCGGAAACATTCAGTACTTC CSARASGNIQYF
TRBJ2-7 TRBV20-1 many - TGCAGTGCCCCACGGGACACCCCCTACGAGCAGTACTTC CSAPRDTPYEQYF
TRBJ1-1 TRBV20-1 - - TGCAGTGCCGACCACGGGACTGAAGCTTTCTTT CSADHGTEAFF
TRBJ2-5 TRBV4-2 many - TGTGCCAGCAGCCATGGGGACGGTGGTGAGACCCAGTACTTC CASSHGDGGETQYF
TRBJ2-6 TRBV27 few - TGTGCCAGCAGGGTGGGTGGGGCCAACGTCCTGACTTTC CASRVGGANVLTF
TRBJ1-1 TRBV7-8 many TRBD1 TGTGCCAGCAGCCACGCAACAGGGGGAAACACTGAAGCTTTCTTT CASSHATGGNTEAFF
TRBJ2-5 TRBV4-1 - TRBD2 TGCGCCAGCAGCCACCCCCCCGACGGGAGGATGGAGACCCAGTACTTC CASSHPPDGRMETQYF
TRBJ2-1 TRBV12-3/TRBV12-4 many - TGTGCCAGCAGTATGGGGCTTAGAGGCGAGCAGTTCTTC CASSMGLRGEQFF
TRBJ1-2 TRBV4-3 many TRBD1 TGCGCCAGCAGCCAAGATGTAGGAGGGGGCGGAGGCTACACCTTC CASSQDVGGGGGYTF
TRBJ1-2 TRBV7-2 few - TGTGCCAGCAGCTTAGTTCCCGGGACGGAGCTCTACACCTTC CASSLVPGTELYTF
TRBJ2-2 TRBV7-9 few - TGTGCCAGCAGCCCCTACGGGGACAACACCGGGGAGCTGTTTTTT CASSPYGDNTGELFF
TRBJ2-3 TRBV5-1 few TRBD1 TGCGCCAGCAGCTTTCCTGACAGGGCATCGAAAAACACAGATACGCAGTATTTT CASSFPDRASKNTDTQYF
TRBJ2-7 TRBV5-1 - TRBD2 TGCGCCAGCAGCTCGGGGACTAGCGGGGGGCGCTCCTACGAGCAGTACTTC CASSSGTSGGRSYEQYF
TRBJ2-7 TRBV20-1 few - TGCAGTGCTAGAGACCGGGACACCCCCTACGAGCAGTACTTC CSARDRDTPYEQYF
TRBJ1-1 TRBV24-1 many - TGTGCCACCAGTGGTACAGATCGAACGACTGAAGCTTTCTTT CATSGTDRTTEAFF
TRBJ2-2 TRBV9 many - TGTGCCAGCAGACGGACATCCGCGAACACCGGGGAGCTGTTTTTT CASRRTSANTGELFF
TRBJ2-7 TRBV20-1 many - TGCAGTGCTATTTATCCCTCGAGGGAGCAGTACTTC CSAIYPSREQYF
TRBJ1-1 TRBV6-1 few - TGTGCCAGCAGCCGGTCTGGGAATAAGGGGACTGAAGCTTTCTTT CASSRSGNKGTEAFF
TRBJ2-3 TRBV28 many - TGTGCCAGCACCCCGGGAGCAGGGGCTTCGACAGATACGCAGTATTTT CASTPGAGASTDTQYF
TRBJ1-5 TRBV5-1 many - TGCGCCAGCAGCTCCTCAGGAACGGCGGACCAGCCCCAGCATTTT CASSSSGTADQPQHF
TRBJ2-3 TRBV2 few TRBD1 TGTGCCAGCAGACAGGGGGCGAGAGATACGCAGTATTTT CASRQGARDTQYF
TRBJ2-3 TRBV7-9 many - TGTGCCAGCAGCGTCAGGGGTAGGCCCACAGATACGCAGTATTTT CASSVRGRPTDTQYF
TRBJ2-7 TRBV28 few TRBD1 TGTGCCAGCAGTCCTCGGACAGGGTACTACGAGCAGTACTTC CASSPRTGYYEQYF
TRBJ1-3 TRBV7-9 - TRBD1 TGTGCCAGCAGCCGGGACAGCCCCCACTCTGGAAACACCATATATTTT CASSRDSPHSGNTIYF